Listed below are T cell receptor beta chains from one sample, sequenced in a study of blood T cell repertoires in COVID-19. Here immunoSEQ multiplex PCR was the method, and the copy in TCRdb shows in-frame clones only, minus some. Among 250,000 to 300,000 clones listed, roughly 84% were seen once. The sample consisted of PBMCs or T cells enriched from blood (not recorded which). These receptors were obtained from a woman in her forties or fifties who had been exposed to COVID-19. The CDR3 runs from the conserved cysteine through the conserved F or W.

j_call: TRBJ2-5; v_call: TRBV11-2; cdr3_aa: CASSLTGGWETQYF
j_call: TRBJ1-1; v_call: TRBV7-9; cdr3_aa: CASSLGTVNTEAFF
j_call: TRBJ1-2; v_call: TRBV4-3; cdr3_aa: CASSQDRQAYGYTF
j_call: TRBJ1-5; v_call: TRBV5-1; cdr3_aa: CASSISGTGDQPQHF
j_call: TRBJ2-2; v_call: TRBV11-1; cdr3_aa: CASSPRTGTTGELFF
j_call: TRBJ1-1; v_call: TRBV7-8; cdr3_aa: CASSGAVDTEAFF
j_call: TRBJ2-3; v_call: TRBV6-5; cdr3_aa: CASSPLAGGTDTQYF
j_call: TRBJ2-3; v_call: TRBV5-1; cdr3_aa: CASSSGTTSTDTQYF
j_call: TRBJ1-2; v_call: TRBV12-3/TRBV12-4; cdr3_aa: CASSPAGFTGYTF
j_call: TRBJ1-1; v_call: TRBV9; cdr3_aa: CASSQTGVAEAFF
j_call: TRBJ1-2; v_call: TRBV5-1; cdr3_aa: CASSREGTGLGYGYTF
j_call: TRBJ2-7; v_call: TRBV2; cdr3_aa: CASTLDSAYEQYF
j_call: TRBJ2-7; v_call: TRBV19; cdr3_aa: CASSIATGVEQYF
j_call: TRBJ1-5; v_call: TRBV4-1; cdr3_aa: CASSQGLWQGSNQPQHF
j_call: TRBJ1-2; v_call: TRBV6-5; cdr3_aa: CASSKGGYYGYTF
j_call: TRBJ2-5; v_call: TRBV28; cdr3_aa: CASSITVAGGETQYF
j_call: TRBJ1-5; v_call: TRBV19; cdr3_aa: CASSIDPGGDQPQHF
j_call: TRBJ1-2; v_call: TRBV25-1; cdr3_aa: CASSEYDKGGSGYTF
j_call: TRBJ1-3; v_call: TRBV11-1; cdr3_aa: CASSAQALGNTIYF
j_call: TRBJ1-2; v_call: TRBV6-1; cdr3_aa: CASSERVNYGYTF
j_call: TRBJ2-1; v_call: TRBV11-2; cdr3_aa: CASSWNGDSLSYNEQFF
j_call: TRBJ2-1; v_call: TRBV7-9; cdr3_aa: CASSLRQVGEQFF
j_call: TRBJ2-7; v_call: TRBV20-1; cdr3_aa: CSGGHHYEQYF
j_call: TRBJ1-1; v_call: TRBV19; cdr3_aa: CASSLLGGGSTEAFF
j_call: TRBJ1-1; v_call: TRBV5-5; cdr3_aa: CASSLSATGNTEAFF
j_call: TRBJ1-1; v_call: TRBV28; cdr3_aa: CASSLGPGLRAFF
j_call: TRBJ2-7; v_call: TRBV19; cdr3_aa: CASSRTVGANYEQYF
j_call: TRBJ1-2; v_call: TRBV5-6; cdr3_aa: CASSIGQPYGYTF
j_call: TRBJ1-6; v_call: TRBV28; cdr3_aa: CASSLGGTGSYNSPLHF
j_call: TRBJ2-1; v_call: TRBV4-3; cdr3_aa: CASSQVGGQDNEQFF
j_call: TRBJ1-2; v_call: TRBV5-1; cdr3_aa: CASSFQGSGGYTF
j_call: TRBJ2-3; v_call: TRBV19; cdr3_aa: CASSNSDTQYF
j_call: TRBJ2-7; v_call: TRBV11-2; cdr3_aa: CASSEGLAPSYEQYF
j_call: TRBJ2-4; v_call: TRBV9; cdr3_aa: CASSPRTDLNIQYF
j_call: TRBJ1-1; v_call: TRBV5-6; cdr3_aa: CASSSEQGLNTEAFF
j_call: TRBJ1-4; v_call: TRBV19; cdr3_aa: CASSIFGWGRATNEKLFF
j_call: TRBJ2-5; v_call: TRBV5-1; cdr3_aa: CASSFSLGAGGETQYF
j_call: TRBJ1-4; v_call: TRBV9; cdr3_aa: CASSEGRGEKLFF
j_call: TRBJ2-7; v_call: TRBV27; cdr3_aa: CASSLWADLGEQYF
j_call: TRBJ1-1; v_call: TRBV28; cdr3_aa: CASSLLSTEAFF
j_call: TRBJ2-1; v_call: TRBV19; cdr3_aa: CATSPKAGLGEQFF